A selection of T cell receptor beta chains follows, all from one sample in a study of regulatory T cells in long-lasting Graves disease. One entry per CDR3 protein, called by TCRdb with MiXCR from the multiplex PCR reads. The table lists 500,000 or so distinct CDR3 sequences, less than 15% of them singletons. In addition, the sample was reused for a study of T cells in Graves' hyperthyroidism and ophthalmopathy.

The specimen was peripheral blood mononuclear cells (PBMCs), collected at new diagnosis, from a patient treated with antithyroid drugs. The receptors derive from a woman aged 45-59 years with Graves disease. CDR3s include the opening cysteine and the closing phenylalanine or tryptophan. A D gene is named only where the DNA matches it firmly. The size of a clone is reported for some rows only, either as once, few or many, or as a class for expanded clones.

clone size: many; J gene: TRBJ2-5; D gene: .; V gene: TRBV3-1; CDR3 DNA: TGTGCCAGCAGCCAAGGGGCAGGGGAAGAGACCCAGTACTTC; CDR3 protein: CASSQGAGEETQYF
clone size: many; J gene: TRBJ2-7; D gene: TRBD2; V gene: TRBV6-1; CDR3 DNA: TGTGCCAGCAAGAGGACTAGCGGGAGTGATATTGGGCAGTACTTC; CDR3 protein: CASKRTSGSDIGQYF
clone size: many; J gene: TRBJ2-1; D gene: TRBD2; V gene: TRBV20-1; CDR3 DNA: TGCAGTGCCCCAGCGGGAGCTTCCTACAATGAGCAGTTCTTC; CDR3 protein: CSAPAGASYNEQFF
clone size: many; J gene: TRBJ2-7; D gene: .; V gene: TRBV29-1; CDR3 DNA: TGCAGCGCTTGCACTAGTTCCCACGAGCAGTACTTC; CDR3 protein: CSACTSSHEQYF
clone size: few; J gene: TRBJ1-4; D gene: .; V gene: TRBV18; CDR3 DNA: TGTGCCAGCTCACCGACACGAGGCACTAATGAAAAACTGTTTTTT; CDR3 protein: CASSPTRGTNEKLFF
clone size: many; J gene: TRBJ2-1; D gene: .; V gene: TRBV2; CDR3 DNA: TGTGCCAGCAGCGCAGACGGTAGCTCCTACAATGAGCAGTTCTTC; CDR3 protein: CASSADGSSYNEQFF
clone size: .; J gene: TRBJ1-2; D gene: TRBD1; V gene: TRBV3-1; CDR3 DNA: TGTGCCAGCAGCCAAGCTGGGGGACAGGGGGCCTATGGCTACACCTTC; CDR3 protein: CASSQAGGQGAYGYTF
clone size: many; J gene: TRBJ1-2; D gene: .; V gene: TRBV27; CDR3 DNA: TGTGCCAGCAGTTTATCCCCAAGGGCGGGCAATGGCTACACCTTC; CDR3 protein: CASSLSPRAGNGYTF
clone size: many; J gene: TRBJ2-5; D gene: .; V gene: TRBV30; CDR3 DNA: TGTGCCTGGAGTTCAACGGGGCAAGAGACCCAGTACTTC; CDR3 protein: CAWSSTGQETQYF
clone size: few; J gene: TRBJ2-1; D gene: .; V gene: TRBV6-1; CDR3 DNA: TGTGCCAGCAGTACCCTGTCCGGGGCTTTTGAGCAGTTCTTC; CDR3 protein: CASSTLSGAFEQFF
clone size: many; J gene: TRBJ2-6; D gene: TRBD2; V gene: TRBV12-3/TRBV12-4; CDR3 DNA: TGTGCCAGCGCTAGCGGGAGGGCCTATGGGGCCAACGTCCTGACTTTC; CDR3 protein: CASASGRAYGANVLTF
clone size: many; J gene: TRBJ1-2; D gene: .; V gene: TRBV28; CDR3 DNA: TGTGCCAGCAGTTTATACGGGAGCTATGGCTACACCTTC; CDR3 protein: CASSLYGSYGYTF
clone size: many; J gene: TRBJ2-4; D gene: .; V gene: TRBV11-2; CDR3 DNA: TGTGCCAGCAGCCCGGACACTCGGTTAGCCAAAAACATTCAGTACTTC; CDR3 protein: CASSPDTRLAKNIQYF
clone size: many; J gene: TRBJ2-7; D gene: TRBD1; V gene: TRBV5-1; CDR3 DNA: TGCGCCAGCAGCTTGGTCGGGACAGGGCCCTACGAGCAGTACTTC; CDR3 protein: CASSLVGTGPYEQYF
clone size: .; J gene: TRBJ2-1; D gene: .; V gene: TRBV20-1; CDR3 DNA: TGCAGTGCTAGAAAGAGAGGTAGTTTATACAATGAGCAGTTCTTC; CDR3 protein: CSARKRGSLYNEQFF
clone size: many; J gene: TRBJ2-5; D gene: .; V gene: TRBV6-1; CDR3 DNA: TGTGCCAGCAGAACCTCGGGCGGGTCCTTTGGAGAGACCCAGTACTTC; CDR3 protein: CASRTSGGSFGETQYF
clone size: few; J gene: TRBJ2-5; D gene: .; V gene: TRBV5-1; CDR3 DNA: TGCGCCAGCAGCTTGAATAGAGAGACCCAGTACTTC; CDR3 protein: CASSLNRETQYF
clone size: .; J gene: TRBJ2-1; D gene: TRBD2; V gene: TRBV19; CDR3 DNA: TGTGCCAGTAGTAAGCCTAGCGGGGTTTACAATGAGGAGCAGTTCTTC; CDR3 protein: CASSKPSGVYNEEQFF
clone size: .; J gene: TRBJ1-2; D gene: .; V gene: TRBV19; CDR3 DNA: TGTGCCAGTATGGCCAGGAACTATGGCTACACCTTC; CDR3 protein: CASMARNYGYTF
clone size: many; J gene: TRBJ2-3; D gene: TRBD1; V gene: TRBV28; CDR3 DNA: TGTGCCAGCAGTTTACCCTCGGGACAGGGGGCGCGCACAGATACGCAGTATTTT; CDR3 protein: CASSLPSGQGARTDTQYF
clone size: few; J gene: TRBJ1-5; D gene: .; V gene: TRBV28; CDR3 DNA: TGTGCCAGCAATCTATTGGGTGAAGGGCCCCAGCATTTT; CDR3 protein: CASNLLGEGPQHF
clone size: few; J gene: TRBJ2-3; D gene: TRBD1; V gene: TRBV5-1; CDR3 DNA: TGCGCCAGCAGATACTCGACAGGGGGAGGCACAGATACGCAGTATTTT; CDR3 protein: CASRYSTGGGTDTQYF
clone size: many; J gene: TRBJ2-3; D gene: TRBD2; V gene: TRBV7-9; CDR3 DNA: TGTGCCAGCAGCTTATCTACCGGGACTAGCGGTTTGAGGGGGTATTTT; CDR3 protein: CASSLSTGTSGLRGYF
clone size: .; J gene: TRBJ1-2; D gene: .; V gene: TRBV5-8; CDR3 DNA: TGTGCCAGCAGCCAAGACCAGAGTAACTATGGCTACACCTTC; CDR3 protein: CASSQDQSNYGYTF
clone size: .; J gene: TRBJ1-4; D gene: .; V gene: TRBV25-1; CDR3 DNA: TGTGCCAGCAGTAGCTTGAAGGGTGGTGAAAAACTGTTTTTT; CDR3 protein: CASSSLKGGEKLFF
clone size: many; J gene: TRBJ2-2; D gene: .; V gene: TRBV27; CDR3 DNA: TGTGCCAGCAGTGTCCTAGTCACCGGGGAGCTGTTTTTT; CDR3 protein: CASSVLVTGELFF